These 19 T cell receptor beta chains were all obtained from the same sample, sequenced in a study of patients and donors after allogeneic stem cell transplantation. In TCRdb, the RT-PCR reads were re-called with MiXCR into one record per CDR3 protein. The table records more than 850,000 distinct CDR3 sequences, more than 15% of them present only once. The specimen was blood, either unsorted or a sorted T cell fraction (not recorded which). These receptors were taken from a human donor who was either an allogeneic HSCT recipient or a stem cell or donor lymphocyte infusion donor (not recorded which). It is not recorded whose cells these are; they may come from a transplant donor.

This clonotype showed up just a few times. V and J are TRBV3-1 and TRBJ2-1, with 12 bases lining up with TRBD2. The CDR3 consists of 15 residues. In germline, CDR1 is LGHDT, CDR2 YNNKEL (reference sequence). With 1 base clipped from V and 8 bases from J, the junction kept 3 bases outside the gene matches. CDR3 sequence (DNA): TGTGCCAGCAGCCAAGTCCTAGCGGGAGGGGATGAGCAGTTCTTC. Translation: CASSQVLAGGDEQFF.

The chain combines TRBV12-3 or TRBV12-4 with TRBJ2-7; tentatively, D is TRBD1 (5 bases). There are 14 residues in the CDR3. Trimming pared 3 bases from V and 0 bases from J, leaving 9 bases between. The CDR3 DNA follows: TGTGCCAGCAGTTTGATAGGGGTCTCCTACGAGCAGTACTTC. The encoded protein is CASSLIGVSYEQYF.

This chain joins TRBV7-8 and TRBJ1-1; D may be TRBD1 (5 bases). In germline, CDR1 is SGHVS, CDR2 FQNEAQ. V was pared by 4 bases and J by 1 base, with 16 bases between. The CDR3 spans 16 residues. CDR3 nucleotides: TGTGCCAGCAGCTCCCCCTCATTCGACAGGAACACTGAAGCTTTCTTT. It encodes CASSSPSFDRNTEAFF.

This clonotype was seen only a few times. The chain couples TRBV20-1 to TRBJ2-5, with TRBD2 matching over 8 bases. V was clipped by 6 bases and J by 7 bases; unmatched bases: 7. The CDR3 is 12 residues long. Germline V CDR1 and CDR2: DFQATT, SNEGSKA (reference sequence). The CDR3 nucleotides are TGCAGTGCCAGGACTAGCCTTGGGACCCAGTACTTC. This encodes CSARTSLGTQYF.

Details on this clonotype: Since the CDR3 does not end with the conserved phenylalanine or tryptophan, this likely comes from a read error. The chain links TRBV24-1 to TRBJ2-5; D possibly corresponds to TRBD1 (6 bases). V was shortened by 4 bases and J by 10 bases, with 12 bases between the two germline ends. This CDR3 has 12 residues. Germline V gene lookup returns CDR1 KGHDR and CDR2 SFDVKD. The CDR3 DNA follows: TGTGCCACCAGTGACTCTAACAGGGACCAGTACTCC. Residues: CATSDSNRDQYS.

This clonotype appeared a few times. J is TRBJ2-5 and V is TRBV20-1; the D is unclear. Germline V gene sequence: CDR1 DFQATT, CDR2 SNEGSKA (reference sequence). Between the trimmed V and J ends, which lost 6 bases and 5 bases, there was a span of 10 bases. The CDR3 contains 11 residues. The CDR3 reads CSAIPQETQYF. CDR3 nucleotide sequence: TGCAGTGCCATACCACAGGAGACCCAGTACTTC.

V is TRBV14 and J is TRBJ1-2; 9 nucleotides align to TRBD1. J lost 2 bases, V lost 8 bases, and 12 bases had no gene match. CDR1 and CDR2 (germline): SGHDN, FVKESK. This CDR3 contains 16 residues. CDR3 amino acids: CASASTGGRSNYGYTF. For the CDR3, the DNA is TGTGCCAGCGCCAGTACAGGGGGCCGTTCGAACTATGGCTACACCTTC.

The genes are TRBV5-1 and TRBJ2-5; D may be TRBD2 (5 bases). This CDR3 has 13 residues. Germline assignment: CDR1 SGHRS and CDR2 YFSETQ. Trimming cost V 4 bases and J 2 bases, with 9 bases left between them. The CDR3, as DNA: TGCGCCAGCAGCACACCGGGACAAGAGACCCAGTACTTC. Its translation: CASSTPGQETQYF.

This clonotype came up a few times. J is TRBJ1-5 and V is TRBV5-1; no definite D call. The CDR3 length is 15 residues. Germline V gives CDR1 SGHRS, CDR2 YFSETQ. Deletions cut 0 bases from V and 2 bases from J, with 9 bases between. The CDR3 DNA sequence: TGCGCCAGCAGCTTGGAAGGGCAGCGCAATCAGCCCCAGCATTTT. It is translated as CASSLEGQRNQPQHF.

This clonotype appeared many times. V and J are TRBV12-3 or TRBV12-4 and TRBJ2-7; D might be TRBD2 (5 bases). The CDR3 has 14 amino acids. Trimming left V 4 bases short and J 0 bases short, with 10 bases between. In DNA form, the CDR3 reads TGTGCCAGCAGTTACCCGGGAAGCTCCTACGAGCAGTACTTC. This encodes CASSYPGSSYEQYF.

This clonotype was counted a few times. This sequence joins TRBV27 and TRBJ2-3; no firm D call. The germline CDR1 and CDR2 sequences are MNHEY and SMNVEV (reference sequence). V was trimmed by 6 bases and J by 2 bases, leaving 6 bases between them. CDR3 length: 12 amino acids. CDR3 protein: CASSHLTDTQYF. DNA for the CDR3: TGTGCCAGCAGCCACCTCACAGATACGCAGTATTTT.

The rearrangement uses TRBV12-3 or TRBV12-4 and TRBJ2-4; D is perhaps TRBD1 or TRBD2 (5 bases each). The CDR3 runs 13 residues. Trimming pared 1 base from V and 9 bases from J, leaving 10 bases between. The CDR3 coding sequence is TGTGCCAGCAGTTTAGTAGAGGGGAGCATTCAGTACTTC. Amino acid sequence: CASSLVEGSIQYF.

The chain combines TRBV18 with TRBJ2-2; D is ambiguous. Looked up from germline, CDR1 is KGHSH and CDR2 is LQKENI. The CDR3 contains 17 residues. V lost 6 bases, J lost 5 bases, and 22 bases lay in between. Written as DNA, the CDR3 is TGTGCCAGCTCCAGACAAGTCCCGAACCTACGTACCGGGGAGCTGTTTTTT. It translates to CASSRQVPNLRTGELFF.

This clonotype appeared once. This sequence joins TRBV6-1 and TRBJ1-1; TRBD1 might be the D (6 bases). The CDR3 is 14 residues long. V was trimmed by 8 bases and J by 2 bases, leaving 15 bases between them. Germline CDR1 reads MNHNS; CDR2 reads SASEGT. The chain's CDR3 is CASCKDRSNTEAFF. The CDR3 DNA reads as TGTGCCAGCTGTAAGGACAGATCTAACACTGAAGCTTTCTTT.

The rearrangement links TRBV5-1 to TRBJ2-5; D remains unclear. The CDR3 sequence is 15 residues long. CDR1 and CDR2 (germline): SGHRS, YFSETQ. V was cut by 4 bases and J by 2 bases, with 15 bases left in between. CDR3 in DNA: TGCGCCAGCAGCCCCGGGTTTGGCGGACAAGAGACCCAGTACTTC. As protein: CASSPGFGGQETQYF.

This clonotype was observed at least ten times. V and J are TRBV20-1 and TRBJ2-2; no definite D call. The CDR3 runs to 12 residues. V was cut by 2 bases and J by 3 bases, with 4 bases left in between. Germline lookup yields CDR1 DFQATT and CDR2 SNEGSKA (reference sequence). The CDR3 nucleotides read TGCAGTGCTAGACGGGACACCGGGGAGCTGTTTTTT. It yields the protein CSARRDTGELFF.

About this clonotype itself: This may stem from a read error, because a much larger clone lies one nucleotide away. The rearrangement links TRBV5-1 to TRBJ2-1; 10 nucleotides match TRBD2. V trimming: 3 bases; J trimming: 6 bases; junction bases outside the gene matches: 12. This CDR3 region has 17 residues. Germline CDR1 SGHRS, CDR2 YFSETQ. CDR3: CASSSGSSGRIVNEQFF. The CDR3 DNA is TGCGCCAGCAGCTCCGGGTCTAGCGGGAGAATAGTCAATGAGCAGTTCTTC. Based on the CDR3 plus reference TRBV5-1 and TRBJ2-1, the full variable domain is KAGVTQTPRYLIKTRGQQVTLSCSPISGHRSVSWYQQTPGQGLQFLFEYFSETQRNKGNFPGRFSGRQFSNSRSEMNVSTLELGDSALYLCASSSGSSGRIVNEQFFGPGTRLTVL.

This clonotype was observed a few times. This chain links TRBV4-2 with TRBJ2-1, with D tentatively TRBD2 (6 bases). The germline V gene encodes CDR1 LGHNA and CDR2 YNFKEQ. The CDR3 is 15 residues long. V lost 0 bases to trimming and J lost 12 bases, with 18 bases between them. CDR3 coding DNA: TGTGCCAGCAGCCAAGATAGGGCGGGGCCCCCAGGGCAGTTCTTC. Protein sequence: CASSQDRAGPPGQFF.

This clonotype has ten or more counts. The rearrangement joins TRBV20-1 to TRBJ1-2, with 7 bases lining up with TRBD1. J gave up 2 bases and V 3 bases, and 0 bases lay outside the gene matches. From germline, CDR1 is DFQATT and CDR2 SNEGSKA (reference sequence). This CDR3 comprises 12 residues. CDR3 amino acids: CSARTGNYGYTF. The CDR3 nucleotides are TGCAGTGCTAGGACAGGGAACTATGGCTACACCTTC.